The clone carrying this T cell receptor (beta chain) is a singleton in its sample. What it binds is not known. The same CDR3 can be traced to other DNA sequences in this sample. It was CD45RO-negative cells, positively selected for CCR7, that made up naive CD8 cells, with terminally differentiated effector memory CD45RA+ cells excluded. The CDR3 spans 14 residues. CDR1 and CDR2 (germline): MNHEY, SVGAGI. Trimming took 6 bases from V and 0 from J, leaving 9 bases between them. Some clones are missing from TCRdb's copy, which holds only in-frame ones; the method was immunoSEQ multiplex PCR. Of about 2,100,000 clones in the sample, 85% to 95% were seen once. This sample was included in a study of shared clonotypes between healthy human individuals. Study conclusions and caveats: Naive CD4 clonotypes were shared across a handful of donors at around 5%. Collection of samples was limited to blood; tissue repertoires likely differ.

The chain joins TRBV6-5 to TRBJ1-5; D is ambiguous. The source material was naive CD8+ T cells from PBMCs. The sequence derives from a man between 18 and 35 years old in good health. Some clones in this sample may be carry-over from other donors' samples. As DNA, the CDR3 is TGTGCCAGCAGCCCGGCTTATAGCAATCAGCCCCAGCATTTT. Protein product: CASSPAYSNQPQHF.